This T cell receptor beta chain derives from a study of early T cells in non-severe SARS-CoV-2 infection. This clonotype was counted ten times or more. Antigen specificity is unknown. Researchers tagged individual cDNA molecules with unique molecular identifiers. TCRdb itself ran the 5' RACE reads through MiXCR, one entry per CDR3 protein. The table shows fewer than 80,000 distinct CDR3 sequences, with roughly 4.8% occurring only once. Points from the study as a whole: Private and CD4 specificities were missed by VDJdb matching, which favored anti-spike CD8 responses.

The CDR3 consists of 15 residues. Germline CDR1 is MNHEY and CDR2 is SVGAGI. With 0 bases removed from V and 2 bases from J, the gap between germline ends came to 10 bases. The sequence was obtained from an adult who was a healthcare worker with PCR-confirmed SARS-CoV-2 infection or an uninfected control (not recorded which). The donor label of this sample is uncertain. The chain has TRBV6-5 and TRBJ1-2; no firm D call. Sequencing used whole blood, obtained at baseline. CDR3 bases: TGTGCCAGCAGTTACTCCACGGCGCAAAACTATGGCTACACCTTC. Its translation is CASSYSTAQNYGYTF.